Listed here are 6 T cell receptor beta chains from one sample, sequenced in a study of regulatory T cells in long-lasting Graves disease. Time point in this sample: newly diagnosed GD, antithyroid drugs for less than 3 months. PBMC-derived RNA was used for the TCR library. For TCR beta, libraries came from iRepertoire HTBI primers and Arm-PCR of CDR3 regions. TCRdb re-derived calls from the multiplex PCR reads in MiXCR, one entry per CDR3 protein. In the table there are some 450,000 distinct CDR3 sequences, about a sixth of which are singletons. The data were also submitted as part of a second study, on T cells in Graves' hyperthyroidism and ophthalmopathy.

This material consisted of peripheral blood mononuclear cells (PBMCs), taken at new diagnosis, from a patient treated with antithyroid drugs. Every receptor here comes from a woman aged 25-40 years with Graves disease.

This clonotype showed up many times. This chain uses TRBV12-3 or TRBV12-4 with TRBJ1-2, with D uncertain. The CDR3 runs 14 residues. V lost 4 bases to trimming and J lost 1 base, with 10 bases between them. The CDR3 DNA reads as TGTGCCAGCAGTTCGGAGACATATAACTATGGCTACACCTTC. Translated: CASSSETYNYGYTF.

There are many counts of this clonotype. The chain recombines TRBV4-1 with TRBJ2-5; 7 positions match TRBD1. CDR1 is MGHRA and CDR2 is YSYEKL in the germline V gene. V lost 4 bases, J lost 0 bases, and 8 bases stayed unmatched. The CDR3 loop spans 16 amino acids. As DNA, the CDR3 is TGCGCCAGCAGCCGAAATTCACAGGGGAACCAAGAGACCCAGTACTTC. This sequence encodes CASSRNSQGNQETQYF.

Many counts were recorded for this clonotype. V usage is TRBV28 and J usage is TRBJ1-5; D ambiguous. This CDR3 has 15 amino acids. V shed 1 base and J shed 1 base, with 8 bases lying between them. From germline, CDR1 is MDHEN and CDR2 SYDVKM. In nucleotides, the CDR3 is TGTGCCAGCAGTTTATTGGAGGGAAGCAATCAGCCCCAGCATTTT. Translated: CASSLLEGSNQPQHF. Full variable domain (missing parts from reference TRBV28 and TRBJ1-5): DVKVTQSSRYLVKRTGEKVFLECVQDMDHENMFWYRQDPGLGLRLIYFSYDVKMKEKGDIPEGYSVSREKKERFSLILESASTNQTSMYLCASSLLEGSNQPQHFGDGTRLSIL.

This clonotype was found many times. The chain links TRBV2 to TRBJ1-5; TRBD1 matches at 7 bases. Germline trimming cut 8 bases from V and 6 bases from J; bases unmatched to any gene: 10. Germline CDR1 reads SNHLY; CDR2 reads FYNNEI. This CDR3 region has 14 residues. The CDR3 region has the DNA TGTGCCAGCGCCTACACAGGGGAAGGTCAGCCCCAGCATTTT. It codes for CASAYTGEGQPQHF.

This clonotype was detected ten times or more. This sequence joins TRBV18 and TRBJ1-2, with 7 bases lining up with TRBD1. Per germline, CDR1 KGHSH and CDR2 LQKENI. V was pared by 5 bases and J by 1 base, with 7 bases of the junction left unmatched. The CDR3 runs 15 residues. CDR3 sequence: CASSATGRVNYGYTF. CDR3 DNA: TGTGCCAGCTCAGCGACAGGGCGGGTTAACTATGGCTACACCTTC.

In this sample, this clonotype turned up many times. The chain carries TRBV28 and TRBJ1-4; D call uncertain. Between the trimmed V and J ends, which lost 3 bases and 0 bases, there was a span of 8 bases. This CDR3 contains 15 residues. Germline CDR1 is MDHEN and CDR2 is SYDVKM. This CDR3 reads CASSFNLATNEKLFF. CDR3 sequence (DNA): TGTGCCAGCAGTTTCAACCTCGCAACTAATGAAAAACTGTTTTTT.